Reported below is one T cell receptor beta chain. The PCR made use of 60 Vbeta and 13 Jbeta primers. TCRdb's table, derived via immunoSEQ multiplex PCR, lists solely in-frame clones and lacks some. This sample carries around 100,000 clones, with around 6.5% going to the ten biggest clones. The sample originates from a study of cytomegalovirus exposure and HLA in healthy donors. Study context: As released early, the data held 80 million to 90 million unique TCRs from HLA-typed donors.

This CDR3 has 17 amino acids. Germline assignment: CDR1 LGHNA and CDR2 YSLEER. V lost 0 bases, J lost 4 bases, and 16 bases lay in between. The rearrangement links TRBV4-3 to TRBJ1-5; D is unresolved. The sequence was obtained from a middle-aged man in good health and CMV-seropositive. Material for sequencing was PBMCs. CDR3 amino acids: CASSQDRETLGNQPQHF. The CDR3 DNA is TGCGCCAGCAGCCAAGATAGAGAGACATTAGGAAATCAGCCCCAGCATTTT.